The TCR beta chain under discussion was sequenced for a study of blood T cell repertoires in COVID-19. Residents of 24 US areas, aged roughly 18 to 95 years, made up the participants. Participants were placed into cohorts based on the clinical history they reported. Sequencing was performed with immunoSEQ multiplex PCR; in TCRdb, only in-frame clones are kept and a portion is missing. The sample yields roughly 240,000 clones, approximately 88% seen once. The sample was PBMCs or T cells enriched from blood (not recorded which). The clonotype comes from a woman aged 35 to 49 with acute COVID-19.

CDR3 residues: CASSFSGGAGETQYF. The DNA for the CDR3 is TGTGCCAGCAGCTTTAGCGGGGGGGCCGGAGAGACCCAGTACTTC. J is TRBJ2-5 and V is TRBV5-4, with 11 bases fitting TRBD2. With 2 bases clipped from V and 4 bases from J, the junction kept 4 bases outside the gene matches. This CDR3 has 15 amino acids. CDR1 SGHNT and CDR2 YYREEE come from the germline V gene (reference sequence). Filled out from reference TRBV5-4 and TRBJ2-5, the complete variable domain reads ETGVTQSPTHLIKTRGQQVTLRCSSQSGHNTVSWYQQALGQGPQFIFQYYREEENGRGNFPPRFSGLQFPNYSSELNVNALELDDSALYLCASSFSGGAGETQYFGPGTRLLVL.